This TCR beta chain was captured by sequencing in a study of blood T cell repertoires in COVID-19. Some clones are missing from TCRdb's copy, which holds only in-frame ones; the method was immunoSEQ multiplex PCR. The sample lists 430,000 or so clones; approximately 90% were seen once. V gave up 4 bases and J gave up 3 bases; unmatched junction bases: 11. The germline gives CDR1 SGHRS, CDR2 YFSETQ. This CDR3 is built from 16 residues. Cohorts were based on clinical histories the participants reported. The chain links TRBV5-1 to TRBJ2-5; 8 nucleotides align to TRBD2. Sequenced sample: PBMCs or T cells enriched from blood (not recorded which). This clonotype originated in a woman under 30 who had been exposed to COVID-19. The CDR3 is CASSLSGALAEETQYF. For the CDR3, the DNA is TGCGCCAGCAGCCTCTCGGGGGCACTAGCGGAAGAGACCCAGTACTTC.